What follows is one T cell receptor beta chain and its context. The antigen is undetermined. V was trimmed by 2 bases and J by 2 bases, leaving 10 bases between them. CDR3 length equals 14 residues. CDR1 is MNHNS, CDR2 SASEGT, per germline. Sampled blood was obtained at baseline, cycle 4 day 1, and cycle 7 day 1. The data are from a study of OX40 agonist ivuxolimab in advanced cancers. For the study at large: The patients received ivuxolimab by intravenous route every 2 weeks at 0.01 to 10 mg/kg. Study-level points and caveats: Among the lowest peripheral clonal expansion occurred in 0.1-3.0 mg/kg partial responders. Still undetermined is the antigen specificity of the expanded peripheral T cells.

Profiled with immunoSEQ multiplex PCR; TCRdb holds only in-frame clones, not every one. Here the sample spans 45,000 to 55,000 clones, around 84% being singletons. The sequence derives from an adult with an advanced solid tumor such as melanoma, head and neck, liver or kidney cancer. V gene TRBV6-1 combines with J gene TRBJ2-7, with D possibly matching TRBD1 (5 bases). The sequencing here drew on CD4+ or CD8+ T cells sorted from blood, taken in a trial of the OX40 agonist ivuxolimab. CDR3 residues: CASSERGLAYEQYF. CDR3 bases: TGTGCCAGCAGTGAAAGGGGATTGGCCTACGAGCAGTACTTC.